The T cell receptor beta chain under discussion was sequenced for a study of blood T cell repertoires in COVID-19. Study context: Spain, Italy and the United States supplied samples that represented acute and convalescent COVID-19.

How the authors handled the data: Estimation of nucleated cell counts relied on the amplification of reference gene primers. Method: immunoSEQ multiplex PCR; TCRdb's copy keeps in-frame clones and lacks some. That table furnishes V, J and clone size, whereas the DNA furnished D and trimming. The data show 150,000 or so clones, approximately 82% seen once. Cohort allocation depended upon clinical history that participants reported. The CDR3 has 12 amino acids. V was cut by 2 bases and J by 6 bases, with 9 bases left in between. The V gene's germline CDR1 is SGHRS and CDR2 YFSETQ. This clone was observed a single time.

Specimen: PBMCs or T cells enriched from blood (not recorded which). The source of this sequence is a woman aged 45-60 years in a cohort exposed to, infected with or recovered from COVID-19 (not recorded which). This chain uses TRBV5-1 with TRBJ2-7; weak D call: TRBD1 (6 bases). The CDR3 nucleotides read TGCGCCAGCAGCTTACAGGGCCCCGAGCAGTACTTC. It encodes CASSLQGPEQYF. Full variable domain (rest looked up from reference TRBV5-1 and TRBJ2-7): KAGVTQTPRYLIKTRGQQVTLSCSPISGHRSVSWYQQTPGQGLQFLFEYFSETQRNKGNFPGRFSGRQFSNSRSEMNVSTLELGDSALYLCASSLQGPEQYFGPGTRLTVT.